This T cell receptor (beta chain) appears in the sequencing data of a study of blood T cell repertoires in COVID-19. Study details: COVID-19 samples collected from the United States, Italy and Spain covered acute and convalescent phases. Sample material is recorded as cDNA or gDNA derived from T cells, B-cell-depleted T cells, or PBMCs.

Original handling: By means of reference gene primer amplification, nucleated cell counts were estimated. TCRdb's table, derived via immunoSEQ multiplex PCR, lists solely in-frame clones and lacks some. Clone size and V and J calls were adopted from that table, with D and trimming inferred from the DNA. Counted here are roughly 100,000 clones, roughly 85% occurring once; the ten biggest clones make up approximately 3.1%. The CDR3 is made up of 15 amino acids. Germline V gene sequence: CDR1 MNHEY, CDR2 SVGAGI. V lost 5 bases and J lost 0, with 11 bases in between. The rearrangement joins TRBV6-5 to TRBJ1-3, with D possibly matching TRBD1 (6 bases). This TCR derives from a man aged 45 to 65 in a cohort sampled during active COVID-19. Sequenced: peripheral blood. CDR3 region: CASSTDRSSGNTIYF. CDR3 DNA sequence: TGTGCCAGCAGTACCGACAGGAGCTCTGGAAACACCATATATTTT.